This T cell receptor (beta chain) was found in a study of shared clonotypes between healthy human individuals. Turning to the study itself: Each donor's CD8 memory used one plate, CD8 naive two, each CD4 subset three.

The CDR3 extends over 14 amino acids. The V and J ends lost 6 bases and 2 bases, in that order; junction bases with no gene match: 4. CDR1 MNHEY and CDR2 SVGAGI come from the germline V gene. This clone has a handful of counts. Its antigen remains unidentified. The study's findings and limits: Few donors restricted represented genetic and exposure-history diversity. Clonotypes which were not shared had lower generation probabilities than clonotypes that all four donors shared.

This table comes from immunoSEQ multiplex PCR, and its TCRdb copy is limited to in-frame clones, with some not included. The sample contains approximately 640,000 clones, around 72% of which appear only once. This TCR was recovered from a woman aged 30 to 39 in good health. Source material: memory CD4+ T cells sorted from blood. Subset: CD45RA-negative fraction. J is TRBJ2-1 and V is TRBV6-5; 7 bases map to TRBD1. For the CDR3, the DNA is TGTGCCAGCAGAAATGACAGGGCCTACAATGAGCAGTTCTTC. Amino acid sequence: CASRNDRAYNEQFF.